The 28 T cell receptor beta chains reported below all come from one sample, sequenced in a study of CD8+ T cells in alopecia areata. RNA was isolated and reverse transcribed to cDNA, the sequencing template. Some clones are missing from TCRdb's copy, which holds only in-frame ones; the method was immunoSEQ multiplex PCR. Altogether under 350,000 clones are present, roughly 64% being singletons, with the ten largest covering under 2%. The treatment was: oral pan-JAK inhibitor, 5-10 mg twice daily. The sequences come from CD4+ T cells sorted from blood, collected at week 24, from a patient treated with tofacitinib. These receptor sequences come from a human donor with alopecia areata.

The rearrangement uses TRBV20-1 and TRBJ2-2, with unresolved D. Looked up from germline, CDR1 is DFQATT and CDR2 is SNEGSKA (reference sequence). The CDR3 is 11 residues long. The V and J ends lost 5 bases and 3 bases respectively, with 4 bases between them. The CDR3 reads CSALYTGELFF. CDR3 bases: TGCAGTGCTCTGTACACCGGGGAGCTGTTTTTT.

V gene TRBV7-2 combines with J gene TRBJ2-2; 11 positions match TRBD1. This CDR3 region has 15 residues. J was trimmed by 6 bases and V by 4 bases; bases with no gene match: 4. Per germline, CDR1 SGHTA and CDR2 FQGNSA. The CDR3 sequence: CASSSGQGEAGELFF. DNA of the CDR3: TGTGCCAGCAGCTCGGGACAGGGGGAGGCCGGGGAGCTGTTTTTT.

The CDR3 nucleotides read TGTGCCTGGAGTGCCTTTACGGGGGATGGCTACACCTTC. Translation gives CAWSAFTGDGYTF. The rearrangement uses TRBV30 and TRBJ1-2, with D tentatively TRBD1 (5 bases). V lost 1 base to trimming and J lost 6 bases, with 12 bases between them. The germline gives CDR1 GTSNPN, CDR2 SVGIG (reference sequence). CDR3 length: 13 residues.

This chain connects TRBV7-2 to TRBJ1-6, with TRBD1 identical over 8 bases. CDR1 and CDR2 (germline): SGHTA, FQGNSA. The CDR3 has 15 amino acids. Losses at the gene ends were 1 base for V and 14 bases for J; bases not matched to a gene: 10. Here the CDR3 reads CASSLEGGQGASLHF. The CDR3 nucleotides read TGTGCCAGCAGCTTAGAAGGTGGCCAGGGGGCATCCCTCCACTTT.

The chain has TRBV27 and TRBJ2-3; 10 bases fit TRBD2. The CDR3 runs 15 residues. J was trimmed by 5 bases and V by 2 bases; bases with no gene match: 4. Looked up from germline, CDR1 is MNHEY and CDR2 is SMNVEV (reference sequence). DNA of the CDR3: TGTGCCAGCAGTTTACTAGCGGGGGATGGAGATACGCAGTATTTT. Its protein is CASSLLAGDGDTQYF.

This CDR3 reads CASKGRGAPLHF. The CDR3 bases are TGTGCCAGCAAGGGCAGAGGAGCACCCCTCCACTTT. The chain joins TRBV27 to TRBJ1-6; D is ambiguous. The CDR3 is made up of 12 amino acids. Germline loops: CDR1 MNHEY, CDR2 SMNVEV (reference sequence). V was cut by 7 bases and J by 11 bases, with 12 bases left in between.

This chain links TRBV5-1 with TRBJ2-6; D possibly corresponds to TRBD2 (6 bases). Germline CDR1 SGHRS, CDR2 YFSETQ. This CDR3 comprises 18 residues. V was shortened by 4 bases and J by 1 base, with 18 bases between the two germline ends. The CDR3 protein is CASSESGTFLSGANVLTF. The CDR3 DNA is TGCGCCAGCAGCGAATCCGGGACTTTCTTATCTGGGGCCAACGTCCTGACTTTC.

V gene TRBV15 combines with J gene TRBJ2-3; D assignment may be TRBD1 or TRBD2 (5 bases each). CDR1 is LNHNV and CDR2 is YYDKDF in the germline V gene (reference sequence). The CDR3 loop spans 15 amino acids. V was shortened by 0 bases and J by 0 bases, with 7 bases between the two germline ends. The CDR3 is CATSREGRSTDTQYF. The CDR3 bases are TGTGCCACCAGCAGAGAGGGACGTAGCACAGATACGCAGTATTTT. The whole variable domain, remainder taken from reference TRBV15 and TRBJ2-3, is DAMVIQNPRYQVTQFGKPVTLSCSQTLNHNVMYWYQQKSSQAPKLLFHYYDKDFNNEADTPDNFQSRRPNTSFCFLDIRSPGLGDTAMYLCATSREGRSTDTQYFGPGTRLTVL.

Here the CDR3 reads CASSATGVETQYF. DNA of the CDR3: TGTGCCAGCAGCGCTACAGGGGTTGAGACCCAGTACTTC. The chain links TRBV5-4 to TRBJ2-5, with 7 positions matching TRBD1. V dropped 4 bases and J dropped 5; count of bases not matched to a gene: 5. Germline loops: CDR1 SGHNT, CDR2 YYREEE (reference sequence). The CDR3 is 13 residues long.

This clone has just a few counts. The chain has TRBV7-9 and TRBJ1-1; TRBD1 matches at 7 bases. CDR3 size: 14 residues. J lost 7 bases, V lost 3 bases, and 8 bases had no gene match. CDR1 and CDR2 (germline): SEHNR, FQNEAQ (reference sequence). The chain's CDR3 is CASSLDRYYDEAFF. CDR3 DNA: TGTGCCAGCAGCTTGGACAGGTATTACGATGAAGCTTTCTTT.

The chain carries TRBV4-1 and TRBJ2-3; perhaps TRBD1 as D (6 bases). V lost 1 base and J 2 bases, leaving 16 bases between the germline ends. The CDR3 extends over 17 amino acids. CDR1 and CDR2 from the germline V gene are MGHRA and YSYEKL. CDR3 sequence: CASSQGRFRQVTDTQYF. CDR3 sequence (DNA): TGCGCCAGCAGCCAAGGTCGGTTCAGACAGGTCACAGATACGCAGTATTTT.

The rearrangement joins TRBV14 to TRBJ2-5; D is uncertain. Germline lookup yields CDR1 SGHDN and CDR2 FVKESK. The germline V and J ends were trimmed by 2 bases and 0 bases, with 1 base remaining between them. The CDR3 extends over 12 amino acids. The CDR3 spells CASSQHQETQYF. CDR3 in DNA: TGTGCCAGCAGCCAACACCAAGAGACCCAGTACTTC.

This chain uses TRBV28 with TRBJ2-2, with unresolved D. V was pared by 4 bases and J by 9 bases, with 9 bases between. From germline, CDR1 is MDHEN and CDR2 SYDVKM. This CDR3 has 12 amino acids. CDR3 loop: CASSSVYRELFF. In DNA, the CDR3 is TGTGCCAGCAGTTCCGTTTATCGGGAGCTGTTTTTT.

The chain employs TRBV4-1 and TRBJ1-4; TRBD1 is a possible D gene (6 bases). V was clipped by 2 bases and J by 5 bases, with 12 bases between them. Germline CDR1 MGHRA, CDR2 YSYEKL. This CDR3 is 15 amino acids long. CDR3 DNA: TGCGCCAGCAGCCAAACCGGGACACCGAATGAAAAACTGTTTTTT. This gives the protein CASSQTGTPNEKLFF.

This clone was seen only a few times. The chain carries TRBV5-1 and TRBJ2-5; unclear D gene. Germline V gives CDR1 SGHRS, CDR2 YFSETQ. The CDR3 spans 15 residues. V was trimmed by 1 base and J by 0 bases, leaving 10 bases between them. The CDR3 DNA sequence: TGCGCCAGCAGCTTGACACAGCCGTACCAAGAGACCCAGTACTTC. It yields the protein CASSLTQPYQETQYF.

The rearrangement joins TRBV4-3 to TRBJ1-2; unclear D gene. Germline V gene lookup returns CDR1 LGHNA and CDR2 YSLEER. V lost 3 bases and J 8 bases, leaving 19 bases between the germline ends. This CDR3 comprises 15 residues. The DNA for the CDR3 is TGCGCCAGCAGCCAGGCCCCTGGTCATCTGGGGGGCTACACCTTC. This translates into CASSQAPGHLGGYTF.

This clone was picked up a small number of times. Here the CDR3 DNA reads TGTGCCAGCAGCCCTCGGACAGGGGGCGGCTACGAGCAGTACTTC. Its protein is CASSPRTGGGYEQYF. The chain has TRBV13 and TRBJ2-7, with 11 nucleotides matching TRBD1. Germline V CDR1 and CDR2: PRHDT, FYEKMQ (reference sequence). Trimming removed 5 bases from V and 3 bases from J; junction bases left unmatched: 6. This CDR3 region has 15 residues.

The chain employs TRBV30 and TRBJ2-3; D may be TRBD1 or TRBD2 (6 bases each). V was shortened by 8 bases and J by 6 bases, with 18 bases between the two germline ends. CDR1 and CDR2 from the germline V gene are GTSNPN and SVGIG (reference sequence). This CDR3 is built from 13 residues. As DNA, the CDR3 is TGTGCCGCCTCGAGGGGGGCCCTTGATACGCAGTATTTT. Amino acid sequence: CAASRGALDTQYF.

This clone came up many times. The chain employs TRBV18 and TRBJ1-2; the D is unclear. CDR1 and CDR2 from the germline V gene are KGHSH and LQKENI. The CDR3 totals 13 residues. Trimming stripped 1 base from V and 8 bases from J, with 11 bases between. CDR3 nucleotides: TGTGCCAGCTCACCACTGCGAGGCGAGGGCTACACCTTC. This gives the protein CASSPLRGEGYTF.

The rearrangement uses TRBV5-1 and TRBJ1-3; 8 bases line up with TRBD1. Germline CDR1 reads SGHRS; CDR2 reads YFSETQ. The CDR3 runs to 16 residues. Unmatched junction bases numbered 6, after V lost 2 bases and J lost 2 bases. The CDR3 protein is CASSFTTTGAGNTIYF. The CDR3 coding sequence is TGCGCCAGCAGCTTCACGACGACAGGGGCTGGAAACACCATATATTTT.

This clone showed up just once. The V call is TRBV25-1, the J call TRBJ1-2; tentatively, D is TRBD1 (6 bases). Germline lookup yields CDR1 MGHDK and CDR2 SYGVNS. Trimming left V 4 bases short and J 8 bases short, with 14 bases between. This CDR3 has 13 residues. The CDR3 loop reads CASSGDTVSGYTF. The CDR3 region has the DNA TGTGCCAGCAGTGGGGACACCGTCTCAGGCTACACCTTC.

In its sample, this clone was seen a few times. The rearrangement joins TRBV5-5 to TRBJ2-3; TRBD1 might be the D (5 bases). Looked up from germline, CDR1 is SGHKS and CDR2 is YYEKEE (reference sequence). CDR3 size: 15 residues. The V and J ends lost 2 bases and 5 bases respectively, with 15 bases between them. The CDR3 is CASSLRQGRGDTQYF. The CDR3 nucleotides are TGTGCCAGCAGCTTACGGCAGGGTAGGGGAGATACGCAGTATTTT.

The chain employs TRBV14 and TRBJ2-1; D is possibly TRBD2 (6 bases). The CDR3 loop spans 16 amino acids. Germline CDR1 SGHDN, CDR2 FVKESK. Trimming took 4 bases from V and 0 from J, leaving 13 bases between them. In nucleotides, the CDR3 is TGTGCCAGCAGCCCGGGGACTCCAAGCTCCTACAATGAGCAGTTCTTC. Its translation is CASSPGTPSSYNEQFF.

The chain carries TRBV6-1 and TRBJ2-7; D is unresolved. V dropped 4 bases and J dropped 3 bases, with 10 bases sitting between them. Germline V gene data show CDR1 as MNHNS and CDR2 as SASEGT. The CDR3 consists of 13 residues. The CDR3: CASSVAANYEQYF. CDR3 DNA: TGTGCCAGCAGTGTAGCAGCCAACTACGAGCAGTACTTC.

This chain joins TRBV29-1 and TRBJ2-1; D not certain. This CDR3 has 16 amino acids. Germline V gene lookup returns CDR1 SQVTM and CDR2 ANQGSEA. V was cut by 0 bases and J by 7 bases, with 19 bases left in between. CDR3 sequence: CSVEDQGSIRVNEQFF. As DNA, the CDR3 is TGCAGCGTTGAAGACCAAGGATCCATCAGAGTTAATGAGCAGTTCTTC.

The gene calls are TRBV10-3 and TRBJ1-2; D call uncertain. Trimming left V 4 bases short and J 6 bases short, with 6 bases between. The germline CDR1 and CDR2 sequences are ENHRY and SYGVKD. This CDR3 spans 11 amino acids. The CDR3 nucleotides are TGTGCCATCAGTGGGAGTAATGGCTACACCTTC. It is translated as CAISGSNGYTF.

The chain uses TRBV5-1 and TRBJ1-2, with TRBD1 as a possible D gene (6 bases). V lost 2 bases and J lost 4, with 15 bases in between. The CDR3 consists of 15 residues. Germline-derived CDR1 and CDR2 are SGHRS and YFSETQ. CDR3 region: CASSFSGTQLYGYTF. CDR3 sequence (DNA): TGCGCCAGCAGCTTCTCCGGGACACAGCTCTATGGCTACACCTTC.

The chain has TRBV27 and TRBJ2-3, with D perhaps TRBD2 (5 bases). Germline values: CDR1 MNHEY, CDR2 SMNVEV (reference sequence). The CDR3 has 13 residues. V was clipped by 3 bases and J by 3 bases, with 7 bases between them. The CDR3 DNA sequence: TGTGCCAGCAGTTTTCGGGGAACAGATACGCAGTATTTT. Translated: CASSFRGTDTQYF.